Below, one T cell receptor beta chain is given with its context. Its matching antigen is unknown. The PCR employed 60 Vbeta primers together with 13 Jbeta primers. Sequencing was performed with immunoSEQ multiplex PCR; in TCRdb, only in-frame clones are kept and a portion is missing. The table has roughly 100,000 clones, roughly 80% seen once. This entry comes from a study of cytomegalovirus exposure and HLA in healthy donors. Study-wide results and limits: A link between a missense DCLRE1C variant and TCR beta V- and J-gene trimming emerged from a later analysis.

Per germline, CDR1 SNHLY and CDR2 FYNNEI. Trimming removed 2 bases from V and 8 bases from J; junction bases left unmatched: 5. The CDR3 has 15 residues. This TCR derives from a man younger than 40 in good health and CMV-seropositive. Sequencing was done on a sample of PBMCs. The rearrangement joins TRBV2 to TRBJ1-4; TRBD1 aligns across 10 bases. DNA for the CDR3: TGTGCCAGCAGTGAATGGGACAGGGGTAGCGAAAAACTGTTTTTT. Its protein product is CASSEWDRGSEKLFF. Looking up the rest from reference TRBV2 and TRBJ1-4 gives the full variable domain: EPEVTQTPSHQVTQMGQEVILRCVPISNHLYFYWYRQILGQKVEFLVSFYNNEISEKSEIFDDQFSVERPDGSNFTLKIRSTKLEDSAMYFCASSEWDRGSEKLFFGSGTQLSVL.